These 2 T cell receptor beta chains came from one sample sequenced in a study of blood T cell repertoires in COVID-19. The repertoire was sequenced with immunoSEQ multiplex PCR; TCRdb's copy has only in-frame clones and lacks some. Of 35,000 to 50,000 clones in the sample, around four fifths were seen once. Sequences were obtained from peripheral blood. These receptors originate from a woman of 80 years or more with acute or convalescent COVID-19.

The chain links TRBV18 to TRBJ1-5; TRBD1 is a possible D gene (6 bases). The V end was cut by 3 bases, the J end by 7 bases, with 16 bases between. CDR1 is KGHSH, CDR2 LQKENI, per germline. CDR3 length: 15 residues. This CDR3 reads CASSPKVGAGQPQHF. CDR3 DNA sequence: TGTGCCAGCTCACCCAAGGTGGGGGCTGGACAGCCCCAGCATTTT.

The chain employs TRBV13 and TRBJ2-7; TRBD1 aligns across 8 bases. Germline-derived CDR1 and CDR2 are PRHDT and FYEKMQ (reference sequence). The CDR3 is 15 residues long. The trim removed 0 bases at V and 3 bases at J, leaving 4 bases unmatched. CDR3 region: CASSLGDREYYEQYF. The CDR3 bases are TGTGCCAGCAGCTTAGGGGACAGGGAATACTACGAGCAGTACTTC.